The 20 T cell receptor beta chains below come from one sample, sequenced in a study of T cells in narcolepsy. Sequenced by immunoSEQ multiplex PCR; TCRdb stores in-frame clones only, minus some. The sample holds 26,000 or so clones, about nine tenths seen once. Source material: CD45RA- memory CD4+ T cells from PBMCs. The receptors derive from a human donor with narcolepsy.

This chain links TRBV9 with TRBJ1-2; 7 bases are a match to TRBD1. CDR1 SGDLS and CDR2 YYNGEE come from the germline V gene. The ends lost 3 bases at V and 3 bases at J; junction bases unmatched: 11. This CDR3 has 16 amino acids. In DNA, the CDR3 is TGTGCCAGCAGCGCCCTTAGCAGGGGGGCAGACTATGGCTACACCTTC. It is translated as CASSALSRGADYGYTF.

The chain is built from TRBV11-1 and TRBJ2-1; D possibly corresponds to TRBD2 (6 bases). V was pared by 2 bases and J by 3 bases, with 11 bases between. Germline loops: CDR1 SGHAT, CDR2 FQDESV (reference sequence). This CDR3 is built from 15 residues. This chain's CDR3 is CASSLSRGGYNEQFF. DNA for the CDR3: TGTGCCAGCAGCTTATCTAGGGGAGGCTACAATGAGCAGTTCTTC.

This clone was detected once. The chain links TRBV11-2 to TRBJ1-2; TRBD1 matches at 7 bases. Germline CDR1 and CDR2: SGHAT and FQNNGV. V lost 5 bases to trimming and J lost 1 base; unmatched junction nucleotides: 10. The CDR3 spans 16 residues. The CDR3 loop is CASSPGQNSLNYGYTF. CDR3 DNA sequence: TGTGCCAGCAGCCCGGGACAGAATTCACTTAACTATGGCTACACCTTC. Full variable domain (remainder filled in from reference TRBV11-2 and TRBJ1-2): EAGVAQSPRYKIIEKRQSVAFWCNPISGHATLYWYQQILGQGPKLLIQFQNNGVVDDSQLPKDRFSAERLKGVDSTLKIQPAKLEDSAVYLCASSPGQNSLNYGYTFGSGTRLTVV.

The chain uses TRBV7-2 and TRBJ2-7; weak D call: TRBD2 (5 bases). Germline values: CDR1 SGHTA, CDR2 FQGNSA. CDR3 length: 15 amino acids. V lost 1 base and J lost 2, with 12 bases in between. The CDR3 reads CASSLGVPGTYEQYV. CDR3 in DNA: TGTGCCAGCAGCTTAGGGGTGCCGGGAACCTACGAGCAGTACGTC.

The genes are TRBV7-8 and TRBJ2-3; D gene uncertain. From germline, CDR1 is SGHVS and CDR2 FQNEAQ. The V gene lost 3 bases and the J gene lost 6 bases, with 4 bases spanning the gap. The CDR3 sequence is 11 residues long. In DNA form, the CDR3 reads TGTGCCAGCAGCTTTTCGGATACGCAGTATTTT. Encoded protein: CASSFSDTQYF.

The rearrangement links TRBV28 to TRBJ2-7, with 7 bases that match TRBD2. The CDR3 runs to 13 residues. The germline V gene encodes CDR1 MDHEN and CDR2 SYDVKM. With V trimmed by 5 bases and J by 7 bases, 8 bases remained unmatched. The CDR3 DNA reads as TGTGCCAGCAGTGTCGGACTAGATAGGGAGCAGTACGTC. Its protein is CASSVGLDREQYV.

V gene TRBV7-6 combines with J gene TRBJ2-2, with TRBD2 as a possible D gene (7 bases). The CDR3 has 17 amino acids. Trimming took 5 bases from V and 0 from J, leaving 16 bases between them. Germline CDR1 and CDR2: SGHVS and FNYEAQ. The CDR3: CASSVEGGVANTGELFF. CDR3 bases: TGTGCCAGCAGCGTCGAAGGGGGGGTAGCGAACACCGGGGAGCTGTTTTTT. The full variable domain, in which reference TRBV7-6 and TRBJ2-2 provide the parts outside the CDR3, is GAGVSQSPRYKVTKRGQDVALRCDPISGHVSLYWYRQALGQGPEFLTYFNYEAQQDKSGLPNDRFSAERPEGSISTLTIQRTEQRDSAMYRCASSVEGGVANTGELFFGEGSRLTVL.

The chain joins TRBV5-6 to TRBJ1-1, with TRBD1 matching over 11 bases. The CDR3 sequence is 16 residues long. V shed 4 bases and J 0 bases; nucleotides not matched to a gene: 5. CDR1 and CDR2 (germline): SGHDT, YYEEEE. The CDR3 bases are TGTGCCAGCAGCAGGGACAGGGGGTCTATGAACACTGAAGCTTTCTTT. Translation: CASSRDRGSMNTEAFF.

The rearrangement uses TRBV7-8 and TRBJ1-2; D is perhaps TRBD1 (6 bases). Trimming cost V 5 bases and J 7 bases, with 17 bases left between them. In germline, CDR1 is SGHVS, CDR2 FQNEAQ. This CDR3 region has 14 residues. The CDR3 loop is CASSPLTGLSGYTF. In DNA form, the CDR3 reads TGTGCCAGCAGCCCACTTACAGGGTTGAGTGGCTACACCTTC.

This clone occurred a few times. The V call is TRBV2, the J call TRBJ1-4; D gene uncertain. The CDR3 is 14 residues long. V shed 1 base and J shed 6 bases, with 9 bases lying between them. Germline V CDR1 and CDR2: SNHLY, FYNNEI. The CDR3 DNA sequence: TGTGCCAGCAGTGAAGTGGCAGCCTATGAAAAACTGTTTTTT. Its protein is CASSEVAAYEKLFF.

The rearrangement joins TRBV6-6 to TRBJ2-3, with 8 bases matching TRBD2. Trimming took 2 bases from V and 6 from J; bases not matched to a gene: 10. The V gene's germline CDR1 is MNHNY and CDR2 SVGAGI (reference sequence). CDR3 length equals 16 residues. CDR3 nucleotide sequence: TGTGCCAGCAGTTACAGTCGGGGGGGCGAATCGGATACGCAGTATTTT. Its translation: CASSYSRGGESDTQYF.

The rearrangement uses TRBV28 and TRBJ1-6; no clear D. The ends were cut back, 3 bases at V and 4 bases at J, with 10 bases in the middle. The V gene's germline CDR1 is MDHEN and CDR2 SYDVKM. This CDR3 spans 15 amino acids. The DNA of the CDR3 is TGTGCCAGCAGTTTCGAGGATCTGTATAATTCACCCCTCCACTTT. Its protein is CASSFEDLYNSPLHF. Supplemented by reference TRBV28 and TRBJ1-6, the full variable domain reads DVKVTQSSRYLVKRTGEKVFLECVQDMDHENMFWYRQDPGLGLRLIYFSYDVKMKEKGDIPEGYSVSREKKERFSLILESASTNQTSMYLCASSFEDLYNSPLHFGNGTRLTVT.

This chain uses TRBV6-1 with TRBJ1-4; no definite D call. CDR1 is MNHNS, CDR2 SASEGT, per germline. The CDR3 has 15 residues. V was pared by 5 bases and J by 5 bases, with 15 bases between. The DNA for the CDR3 is TGTGCCAGCAGTAACCGGGCCCTAGCGAATGAAAAACTGTTTTTT. It codes for CASSNRALANEKLFF.

This clone was found once. V usage is TRBV7-9 and J usage is TRBJ1-5; 8 positions match TRBD1. The length of the CDR3 is 16 residues. V shed 4 bases and J 2 bases; nucleotides not matched to a gene: 7. Germline CDR1 SEHNR, CDR2 FQNEAQ (reference sequence). CDR3 in DNA: TGTGCCAGCAGCTCGCAGGGGGCCTGGGGCAATCAGCCCCAGCATTTT. Translation: CASSSQGAWGNQPQHF. Filled out from reference TRBV7-9 and TRBJ1-5, the complete variable domain reads DTGVSQNPRHKITKRGQNVTFRCDPISEHNRLYWYRQTLGQGPEFLTYFQNEAQLEKSRLLSDRFSAERPKGSFSTLEIQRTEQGDSAMYLCASSSQGAWGNQPQHFGDGTRLSIL.

This clone has a single count. V usage is TRBV14 and J usage is TRBJ2-5; D unresolved. CDR1 and CDR2 from the germline V gene are SGHDN and FVKESK. The ends were cut back, 0 bases at V and 8 bases at J, with 7 bases in the middle. CDR3 length equals 12 residues. The CDR3 DNA reads TGTGCCAGCAGCCAAGATTACTCAACCCAGTACTTC. Amino acids: CASSQDYSTQYF.

This clone occurred a few times. V is TRBV28 and J is TRBJ2-4; 7 positions match TRBD2. The germline CDR1 and CDR2 sequences are MDHEN and SYDVKM. V shed 5 bases, J shed 0 bases, and the junction held 4 bases outside the gene matches. This CDR3 is 15 amino acids long. CDR3 region: CASSQAGLAKNIQYF. The CDR3 nucleotides are TGTGCCAGCAGTCAAGCGGGGCTAGCCAAAAACATTCAGTACTTC.

The chain has TRBV6-5 and TRBJ1-2, with D perhaps TRBD1 (5 bases). In germline, CDR1 is MNHEY, CDR2 SVGAGI. The V gene lost 6 bases and the J gene lost 5 bases, with 13 bases spanning the gap. This CDR3 is 13 amino acids long. The CDR3 sequence is CASRIQDGYGYTF. CDR3 DNA sequence: TGTGCCAGCAGGATACAGGACGGTTATGGCTACACCTTC.

V is TRBV7-8 and J is TRBJ2-3; no definite D call. V was trimmed by 4 bases and J by 0 bases, leaving 2 bases between them. This CDR3 region has 12 residues. Germline CDR1 reads SGHVS; CDR2 reads FQNEAQ. The CDR3 sequence is CASSSSTDTQYF. The CDR3 coding sequence is TGTGCCAGCAGCTCTAGCACAGATACGCAGTATTTT.

The gene calls are TRBV19 and TRBJ1-5, with D unresolved. In germline, CDR1 is LNHDA, CDR2 SQIVND (reference sequence). The V gene lost 3 bases and the J gene lost 5 bases, with 8 bases spanning the gap. The CDR3 extends over 13 amino acids. CDR3 DNA sequence: TGTGCCAGTAGTATGGACCGAGATCAGCCCCAGCATTTT. Translation: CASSMDRDQPQHF.

The V gene is TRBV11-2, the J gene TRBJ2-3; D remains unclear. The CDR3 is 12 amino acids. Germline V gene sequence: CDR1 SGHAT, CDR2 FQNNGV. V dropped 2 bases and J dropped 8 bases, with 8 bases sitting between them. CDR3 bases: TGTGCCAGCAGCTTACCACCAGCTACGCAGTATTTT. It is translated as CASSLPPATQYF.